A single sample is the source of the 15 T cell receptor beta chains below, sequenced in a study of blood T cell repertoires in COVID-19. The data were produced by immunoSEQ multiplex PCR, yet TCRdb's version contains in-frame clones alone and is incomplete. Of approximately 88,000 clones in the sample, 60% to 85% were seen once. The source material was peripheral blood. These receptors all stem from a human donor in a cohort sampled during active COVID-19.

The V gene is TRBV18, the J gene TRBJ2-2; the D gene is possibly TRBD1 (6 bases). The CDR3 length is 15 residues. Trimming removed 3 bases from V and 4 bases from J, with 12 bases in between. Looked up from germline, CDR1 is KGHSH and CDR2 is LQKENI. The CDR3 loop reads CASSPSTGFTGELFF. In DNA form, the CDR3 reads TGTGCCAGCTCACCGAGTACAGGGTTCACCGGGGAGCTGTTTTTT.

The genes are TRBV9 and TRBJ1-6, with D hard to call. The CDR3 totals 14 residues. Looked up from germline, CDR1 is SGDLS and CDR2 is YYNGEE. Trimming cost V 0 bases and J 6 bases, with 7 bases left between them. In DNA form, the CDR3 reads TGTGCCAGCAGCGTAGATACGGGTAATTCACCCCTCCACTTT. Its protein product is CASSVDTGNSPLHF.

The rearrangement joins TRBV20-1 to TRBJ2-5, with 9 bases aligning to TRBD2. The CDR3 runs 14 residues. V lost 3 bases and J lost 4; bases outside the gene matches: 6. Germline loops: CDR1 DFQATT, CDR2 SNEGSKA (reference sequence). The chain's CDR3 is CSASGLAGPETQYF. The CDR3 coding sequence is TGCAGTGCTAGTGGCCTAGCGGGACCAGAGACCCAGTACTTC.

The chain couples TRBV7-9 to TRBJ1-2, with 8 bases fitting TRBD1. Germline V CDR1 and CDR2: SEHNR, FQNEAQ (reference sequence). V gave up 5 bases and J gave up 4 bases; unmatched junction bases: 6. This CDR3 region has 14 residues. The DNA of the CDR3 is TGTGCCAGCAGCCAAAGGACAGGGCTCTATGGCTACACCTTC. Encoded protein: CASSQRTGLYGYTF.

This chain uses TRBV13 with TRBJ2-4; weak D call: TRBD2 (6 bases). The CDR3 consists of 13 residues. Trimming removed 3 bases at V and 9 bases at J, with 12 bases between. CDR1 and CDR2 from the germline V gene are PRHDT and FYEKMQ (reference sequence). The DNA for the CDR3 is TGTGCCAGCAGCTTGGGGACTGCCTCCATTCAGTACTTC. It encodes CASSLGTASIQYF.

The chain uses TRBV5-1 and TRBJ2-5; 11 nucleotides line up with TRBD2. Germline values: CDR1 SGHRS, CDR2 YFSETQ. The CDR3 runs 15 residues. The junction had 2 bases not matched to a gene; V was cut back by 0 bases and J by 4 bases. CDR3 nucleotide sequence: TGCGCCAGCAGCTTGGTACTAGCGGGAGCAGAGACCCAGTACTTC. Its protein is CASSLVLAGAETQYF. Filled out from reference TRBV5-1 and TRBJ2-5, the complete variable domain reads KAGVTQTPRYLIKTRGQQVTLSCSPISGHRSVSWYQQTPGQGLQFLFEYFSETQRNKGNFPGRFSGRQFSNSRSEMNVSTLELGDSALYLCASSLVLAGAETQYFGPGTRLLVL.

Written as DNA, the CDR3 is TGTGCCAGCAGCTTGGCCGGGGGGGTCTCTGGAAACACCATATATTTT. Translated: CASSLAGGVSGNTIYF. This rearrangement joins TRBV5-5 to TRBJ1-3, with D possibly being TRBD1 (5 bases). Germline V gene data show CDR1 as SGHKS and CDR2 as YYEKEE (reference sequence). V shed 0 bases and J shed 0 bases, with 10 bases lying between them. This CDR3 contains 16 residues.

The CDR3 coding sequence is TGTGCCAGCAGTCCCCAAAGACAGGCCGAAGCCACTGAAGCTTTCTTT. Residues: CASSPQRQAEATEAFF. The rearrangement joins TRBV6-2 or TRBV6-3 to TRBJ1-1, with D possibly TRBD1 on 6 matching bases. CDR1 and CDR2 (germline): MNHEY, SVGEGT. There are 16 residues in the CDR3. Deletions cut 5 bases from V and 4 bases from J, with 20 bases between.

The genes are TRBV4-1 and TRBJ2-7; weak D call: TRBD2 (5 bases). The CDR3 has 15 residues. The V and J ends lost 0 bases and 2 bases respectively, with 11 bases between them. The germline V gene has CDR1 MGHRA and CDR2 YSYEKL. The CDR3 sequence is CASSQDAGITYEQYF. For the CDR3, the DNA is TGCGCCAGCAGCCAAGATGCGGGCATTACCTACGAGCAGTACTTC.

This chain links TRBV6-2 or TRBV6-3 with TRBJ2-1; D remains unclear. Trimming removed 2 bases at V and 6 bases at J, with 14 bases between. The CDR3 spans 15 residues. Germline-derived CDR1 and CDR2 are MNHEY and SVGEGT. The CDR3 region is CASSYPGPMSNEQFF. The CDR3 coding sequence is TGTGCCAGCAGTTACCCCGGTCCCATGAGCAATGAGCAGTTCTTC.

J is TRBJ2-4 and V is TRBV27; TRBD1 is a possible D gene (6 bases). The length of the CDR3 is 13 residues. V lost 5 bases and J lost 12, with 17 bases in between. The germline gives CDR1 MNHEY, CDR2 SMNVEV (reference sequence). In nucleotides, the CDR3 is TGTGCCAGCAGTCCGAGTACAGGGTTTACTCAGTACTTC. It yields the protein CASSPSTGFTQYF.

The chain carries TRBV11-3 and TRBJ2-2; the D is unclear. Germline V lookup: CDR1 SGHNT, CDR2 YENEEA. The V end was cut by 3 bases, the J end by 8 bases, with 10 bases between. This CDR3 has 13 residues. The CDR3 DNA reads TGTGCCAGCAGCTTGAACAGTGGAGGGGAGCTGTTTTTT. Encoded protein: CASSLNSGGELFF.

This clone was seen a handful of times. This sequence joins TRBV6-6 and TRBJ2-2, with a weak D call TRBD2 (6 bases). In germline, CDR1 is MNHNY, CDR2 SVGAGI (reference sequence). The CDR3 is 14 residues long. Trimming left V 1 base short and J 3 bases short, with 6 bases between. This CDR3 is CASSYWGDTGELFF. CDR3 DNA: TGTGCCAGCAGTTACTGGGGGGACACCGGGGAGCTGTTTTTT.

This clone was detected a few times. The chain joins TRBV7-2 to TRBJ1-1; TRBD1 matches 10 bases. Germline trimming cut 6 bases from V and 4 bases from J; bases unmatched to any gene: 8. The CDR3 totals 15 residues. Germline V gene data show CDR1 as SGHTA and CDR2 as FQGNSA. This chain's CDR3 is CASRPTGGFGTEAFF. The CDR3 DNA follows: TGTGCCAGCAGGCCGACAGGGGGCTTTGGCACTGAAGCTTTCTTT.

V usage is TRBV27 and J usage is TRBJ2-3, with D perhaps matching TRBD2 (5 bases). Germline V gives CDR1 MNHEY, CDR2 SMNVEV (reference sequence). Trimming took off 3 bases at V and 6 bases at J, with 10 bases between the two ends. The CDR3 is made up of 13 amino acids. The CDR3 protein is CASSFLGEDTQYF. The CDR3, as DNA: TGTGCCAGCAGTTTCCTTGGGGAGGATACGCAGTATTTT.